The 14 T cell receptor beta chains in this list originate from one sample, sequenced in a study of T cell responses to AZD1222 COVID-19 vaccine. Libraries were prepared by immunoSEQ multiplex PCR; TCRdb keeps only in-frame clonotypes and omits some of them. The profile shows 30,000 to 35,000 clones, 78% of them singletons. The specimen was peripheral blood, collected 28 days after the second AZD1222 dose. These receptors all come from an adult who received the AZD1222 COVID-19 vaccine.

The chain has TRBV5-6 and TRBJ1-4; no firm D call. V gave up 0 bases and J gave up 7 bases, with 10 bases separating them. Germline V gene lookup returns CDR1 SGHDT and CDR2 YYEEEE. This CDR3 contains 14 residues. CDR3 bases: TGTGCCAGCAGCTTGGAGGCGACCAGTGAAAAACTGTTTTTT. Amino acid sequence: CASSLEATSEKLFF.

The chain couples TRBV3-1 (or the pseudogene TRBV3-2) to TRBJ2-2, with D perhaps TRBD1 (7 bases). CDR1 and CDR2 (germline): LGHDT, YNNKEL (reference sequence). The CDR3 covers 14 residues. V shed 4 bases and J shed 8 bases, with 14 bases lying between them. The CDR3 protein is CASSLQGGMGELFF. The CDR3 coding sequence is TGTGCCAGCAGCCTTCAGGGGGGCATGGGGGAGCTGTTTTTT.

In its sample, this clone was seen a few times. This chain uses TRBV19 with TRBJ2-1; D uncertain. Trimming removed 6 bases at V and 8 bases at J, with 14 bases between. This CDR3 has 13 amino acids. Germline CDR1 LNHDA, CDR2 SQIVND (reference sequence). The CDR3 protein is CASSPLSWDEQFF. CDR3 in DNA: TGTGCCAGTAGCCCCTTGTCCTGGGATGAGCAGTTCTTC.

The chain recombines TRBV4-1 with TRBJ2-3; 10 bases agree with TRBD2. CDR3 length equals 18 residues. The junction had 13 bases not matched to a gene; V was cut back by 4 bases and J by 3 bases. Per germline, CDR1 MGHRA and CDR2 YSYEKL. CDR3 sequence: CASSPKGGLAEITDTQYF. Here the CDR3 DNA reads TGCGCCAGCAGCCCAAAGGGAGGACTAGCGGAGATTACAGATACGCAGTATTTT.

This CDR3 reads CASSERGGSVRKDTQYF. In nucleotides, the CDR3 is TGTGCCAGCAGTGAACGGGGGGGGTCGGTGCGCAAAGATACGCAGTATTTT. V usage is TRBV25-1 and J usage is TRBJ2-3, with 8 bases identical to TRBD2. The V gene's germline CDR1 is MGHDK and CDR2 SYGVNS. The length of the CDR3 is 17 residues. J lost 5 bases, V lost 2 bases, and 12 bases had no gene match.

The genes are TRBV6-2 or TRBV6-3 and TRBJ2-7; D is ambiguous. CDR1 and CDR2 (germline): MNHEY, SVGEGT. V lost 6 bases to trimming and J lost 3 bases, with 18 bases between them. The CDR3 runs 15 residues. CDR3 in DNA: TGTGCCAGCAGCATGCTAGGCTCCCAAATCTACGAGCAGTACGTC. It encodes CASSMLGSQIYEQYV.

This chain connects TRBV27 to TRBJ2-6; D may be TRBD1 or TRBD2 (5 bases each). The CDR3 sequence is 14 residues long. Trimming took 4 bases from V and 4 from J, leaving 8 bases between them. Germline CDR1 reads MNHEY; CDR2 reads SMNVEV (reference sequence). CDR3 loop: CASSWGSGANVLTF. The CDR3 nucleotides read TGTGCCAGCAGTTGGGGGAGCGGGGCCAACGTCCTGACTTTC.

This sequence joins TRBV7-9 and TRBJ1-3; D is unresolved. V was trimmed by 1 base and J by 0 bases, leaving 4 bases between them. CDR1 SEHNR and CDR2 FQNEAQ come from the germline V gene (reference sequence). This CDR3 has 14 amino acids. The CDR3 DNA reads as TGTGCCAGCAGCTTAGAGCACTCTGGAAACACCATATATTTT. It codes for CASSLEHSGNTIYF.

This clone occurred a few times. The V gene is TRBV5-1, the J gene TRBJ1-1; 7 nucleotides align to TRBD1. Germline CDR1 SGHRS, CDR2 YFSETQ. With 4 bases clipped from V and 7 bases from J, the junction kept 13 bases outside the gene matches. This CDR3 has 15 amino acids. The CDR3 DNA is TGCGCCAGCAGCGTACAAGCGGGACAGACTAATGAAGCTTTCTTT. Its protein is CASSVQAGQTNEAFF.

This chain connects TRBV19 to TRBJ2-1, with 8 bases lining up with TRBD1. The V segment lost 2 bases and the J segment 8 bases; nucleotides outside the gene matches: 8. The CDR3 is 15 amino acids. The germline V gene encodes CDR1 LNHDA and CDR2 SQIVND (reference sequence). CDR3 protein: CASSIRQGRVYEQFF. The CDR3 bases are TGTGCCAGTAGTATAAGACAGGGGCGCGTTTATGAGCAGTTCTTC. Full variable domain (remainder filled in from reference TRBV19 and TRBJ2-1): DGGITQSPKYLFRKEGQNVTLSCEQNLNHDAMYWYRQDPGQGLRLIYYSQIVNDFQKGDIAEGYSVSREKKESFPLTVTSAQKNPTAFYLCASSIRQGRVYEQFFGPGTRLTVL.

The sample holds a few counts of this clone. The CDR3 sequence is CASSFMGVYGYTF. As DNA, the CDR3 is TGTGCCAGCAGTTTCATGGGGGTCTATGGCTACACCTTC. The V and J genes are TRBV28 and TRBJ1-2; the D gene is possibly TRBD1 (5 bases). The V end lost 3 bases, the J end lost 4 bases, and 9 bases lay between the germline ends. Germline V lookup: CDR1 MDHEN, CDR2 SYDVKM. The CDR3 sequence is 13 residues long.

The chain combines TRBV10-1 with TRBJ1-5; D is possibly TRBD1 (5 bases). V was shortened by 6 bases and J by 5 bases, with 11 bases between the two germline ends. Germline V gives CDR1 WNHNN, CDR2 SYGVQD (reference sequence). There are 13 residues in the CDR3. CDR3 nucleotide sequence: TGCGCCAGCAGCCCAGGGCTTGATCAGCCCCAGCATTTT. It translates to CASSPGLDQPQHF.

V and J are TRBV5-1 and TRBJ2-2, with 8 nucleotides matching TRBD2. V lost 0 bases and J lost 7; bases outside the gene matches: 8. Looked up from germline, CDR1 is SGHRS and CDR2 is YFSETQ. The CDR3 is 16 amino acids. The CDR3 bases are TGCGCCAGCAGCTTGGCCGCTAGCGGGTCGATCGGGGAGCTGTTTTTT. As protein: CASSLAASGSIGELFF.

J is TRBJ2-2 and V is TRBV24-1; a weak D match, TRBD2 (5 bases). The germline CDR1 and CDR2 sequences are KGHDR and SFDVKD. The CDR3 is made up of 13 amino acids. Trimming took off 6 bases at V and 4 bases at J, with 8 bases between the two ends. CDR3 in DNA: TGTGCCACCAGTCGGAGGATCACCGGGGAGCTGTTTTTT. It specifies CATSRRITGELFF.